The source of this T cell receptor beta chain is a study of T-cell memory formation after mild COVID-19. Findings of the study overall: Contracting CD8+ clones were enriched in EMRA, CD4+ mainly in CM and EM. For second-wave clones that peaked at day 37, SARS-CoV-2 specificity went unverified.

A remark on this clonotype: The antigen remains undetermined.

MiXCR was run by TCRdb on the 5' RACE reads, yielding one entry per CDR3 protein. The data show 400,000 to 500,000 distinct CDR3 sequences, roughly 24% seen once. The CDR3 covers 13 residues. The germline gives CDR1 SGHRS, CDR2 YFSETQ. V lost 10 bases and J lost 3; bases outside the gene matches: 9. This sequence joins TRBV5-1 and TRBJ1-1; 7 nucleotides match TRBD1. Sample: PBMCs or a T cell subset sorted from them (not recorded which). The sequence was obtained from an adult woman who had mild COVID-19 (a few samples of this study predate the infection). Cell type and time point are not known. The CDR3 coding sequence is TGCGCCGGTTACAGGGGAGAGGACACTGAAGCTTTCTTT. Translated, it gives CAGYRGEDTEAFF.